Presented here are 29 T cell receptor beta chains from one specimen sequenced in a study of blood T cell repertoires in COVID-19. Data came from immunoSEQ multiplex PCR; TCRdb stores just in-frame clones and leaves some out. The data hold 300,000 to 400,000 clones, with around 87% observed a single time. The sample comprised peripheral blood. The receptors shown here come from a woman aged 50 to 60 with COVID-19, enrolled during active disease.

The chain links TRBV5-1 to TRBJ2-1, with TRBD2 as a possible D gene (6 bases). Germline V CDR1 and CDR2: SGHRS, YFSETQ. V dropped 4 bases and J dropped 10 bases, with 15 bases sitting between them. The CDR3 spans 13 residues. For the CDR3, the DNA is TGCGCCAGCAGCATCGGGACTCCTCTGGAGCAGTTCTTC. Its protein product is CASSIGTPLEQFF.

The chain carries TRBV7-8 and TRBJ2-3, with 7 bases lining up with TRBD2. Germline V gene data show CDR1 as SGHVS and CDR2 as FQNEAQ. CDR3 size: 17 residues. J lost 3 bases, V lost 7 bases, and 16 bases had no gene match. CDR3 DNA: TGTGCCAGCAAATCCCGTCCCCGGCGGGAGCGGACAGATACGCAGTATTTT. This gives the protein CASKSRPRRERTDTQYF.

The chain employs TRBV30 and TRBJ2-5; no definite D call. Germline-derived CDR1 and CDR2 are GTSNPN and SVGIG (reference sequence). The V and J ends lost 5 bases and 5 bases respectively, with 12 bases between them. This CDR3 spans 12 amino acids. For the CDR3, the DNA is TGTGCCTGGGGGGTCAGGTCGGAGACCCAGTACTTC. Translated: CAWGVRSETQYF. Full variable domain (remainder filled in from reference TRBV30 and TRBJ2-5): SQTIHQWPATLVQPVGSPLSLECTVEGTSNPNLYWYRQAAGRGLQLLFYSVGIGQISSEVPQNLSASRPQDRQFILSSKKLLLSDSGFYLCAWGVRSETQYFGPGTRLLVL.

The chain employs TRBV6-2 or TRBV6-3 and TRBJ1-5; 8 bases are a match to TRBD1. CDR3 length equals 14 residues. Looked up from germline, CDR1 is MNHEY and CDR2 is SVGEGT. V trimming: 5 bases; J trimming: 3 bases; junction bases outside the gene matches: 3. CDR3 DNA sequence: TGTGCCAGCAGTAGGACAGGGTTCAATCAGCCCCAGCATTTT. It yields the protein CASSRTGFNQPQHF.

DNA for the CDR3: TGTGCCAGCAGCTTAAACGGCGGACAGATCACAGATACGCAGTATTTT. Amino acid sequence: CASSLNGGQITDTQYF. The J gene is TRBJ2-3, the V gene TRBV7-8; D possibly corresponds to TRBD1 (6 bases). This CDR3 spans 16 amino acids. Germline values: CDR1 SGHVS, CDR2 FQNEAQ. Trimming took off 2 bases at V and 2 bases at J, with 14 bases between the two ends. Together with reference TRBV7-8 and TRBJ2-3, the CDR3 gives the full variable domain: GAGVSQSPRYKVAKRGQDVALRCDPISGHVSLFWYQQALGQGPEFLTYFQNEAQLDKSGLPSDRFFAERPEGSVSTLKIQRTQQEDSAVYLCASSLNGGQITDTQYFGPGTRLTVL.

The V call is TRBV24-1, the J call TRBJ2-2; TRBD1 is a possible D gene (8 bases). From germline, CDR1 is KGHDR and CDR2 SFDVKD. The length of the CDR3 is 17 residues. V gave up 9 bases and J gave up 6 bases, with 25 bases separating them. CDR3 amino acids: CATAAVAGRGLPGELFF. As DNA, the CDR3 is TGTGCCACCGCCGCCGTAGCGGGCAGGGGGCTCCCCGGGGAGCTGTTTTTT.

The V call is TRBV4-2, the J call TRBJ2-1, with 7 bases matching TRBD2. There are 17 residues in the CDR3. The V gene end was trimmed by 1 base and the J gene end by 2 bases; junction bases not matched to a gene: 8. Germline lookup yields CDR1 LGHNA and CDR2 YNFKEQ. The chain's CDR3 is CASSQGGGLRTYNEQFF. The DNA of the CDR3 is TGTGCCAGCAGCCAAGGGGGAGGGTTAAGGACCTACAATGAGCAGTTCTTC.

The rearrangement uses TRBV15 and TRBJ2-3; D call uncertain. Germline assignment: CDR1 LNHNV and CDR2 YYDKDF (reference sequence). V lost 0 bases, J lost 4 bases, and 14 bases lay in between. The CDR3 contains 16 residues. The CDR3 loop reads CATSRDLSGPADTQYF. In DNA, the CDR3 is TGTGCCACCAGCAGAGATTTAAGTGGCCCAGCAGATACGCAGTATTTT.

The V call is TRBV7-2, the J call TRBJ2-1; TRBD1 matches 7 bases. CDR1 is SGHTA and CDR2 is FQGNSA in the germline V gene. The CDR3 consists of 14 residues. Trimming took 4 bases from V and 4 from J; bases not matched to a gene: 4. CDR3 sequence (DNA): TGTGCCAGCAGCTATGGACAGGTTTACAATGAGCAGTTCTTC. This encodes CASSYGQVYNEQFF.

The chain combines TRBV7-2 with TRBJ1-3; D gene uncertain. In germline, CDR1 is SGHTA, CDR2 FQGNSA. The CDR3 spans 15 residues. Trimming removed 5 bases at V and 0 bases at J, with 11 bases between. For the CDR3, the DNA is TGTGCCAGCAGCACTGGAGCTGGCTCTGGAAACACCATATATTTT. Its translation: CASSTGAGSGNTIYF.

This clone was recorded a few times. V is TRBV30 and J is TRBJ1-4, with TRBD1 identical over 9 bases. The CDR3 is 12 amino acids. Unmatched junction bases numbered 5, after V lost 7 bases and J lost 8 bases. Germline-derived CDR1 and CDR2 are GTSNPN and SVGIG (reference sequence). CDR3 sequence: CALGQGGEKLFF. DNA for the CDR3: TGTGCCTTGGGACAGGGAGGAGAAAAACTGTTTTTT.

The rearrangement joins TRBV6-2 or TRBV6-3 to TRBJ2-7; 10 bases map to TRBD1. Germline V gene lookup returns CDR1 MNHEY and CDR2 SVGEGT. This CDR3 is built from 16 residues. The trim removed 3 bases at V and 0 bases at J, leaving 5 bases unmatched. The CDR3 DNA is TGTGCCAGCAGTTATGGGGGACAGGGGAGCTCCTACGAGCAGTACTTC. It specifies CASSYGGQGSSYEQYF.

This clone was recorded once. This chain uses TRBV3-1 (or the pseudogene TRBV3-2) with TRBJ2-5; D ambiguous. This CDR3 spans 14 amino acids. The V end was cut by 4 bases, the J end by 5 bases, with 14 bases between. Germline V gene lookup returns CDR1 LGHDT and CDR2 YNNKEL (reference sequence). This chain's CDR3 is CASSPAFRVETQYF. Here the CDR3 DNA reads TGTGCCAGCAGCCCAGCGTTTCGTGTGGAGACCCAGTACTTC.

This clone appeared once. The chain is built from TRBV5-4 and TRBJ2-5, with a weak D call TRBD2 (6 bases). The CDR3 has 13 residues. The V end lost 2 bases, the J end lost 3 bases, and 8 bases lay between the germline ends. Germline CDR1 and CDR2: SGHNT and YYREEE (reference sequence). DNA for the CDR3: TGTGCCAGCAGCTTCGGCGGGAAAGAGACCCAGTACTTC. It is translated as CASSFGGKETQYF. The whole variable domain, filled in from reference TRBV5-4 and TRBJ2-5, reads ETGVTQSPTHLIKTRGQQVTLRCSSQSGHNTVSWYQQALGQGPQFIFQYYREEENGRGNFPPRFSGLQFPNYSSELNVNALELDDSALYLCASSFGGKETQYFGPGTRLLVL.

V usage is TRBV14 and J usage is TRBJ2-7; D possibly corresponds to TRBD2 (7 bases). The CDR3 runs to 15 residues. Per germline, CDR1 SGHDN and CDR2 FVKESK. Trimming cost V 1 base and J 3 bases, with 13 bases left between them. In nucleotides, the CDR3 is TGTGCCAGCAGCCAAGTTGGGGGGGCCCACTACGAGCAGTACTTC. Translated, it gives CASSQVGGAHYEQYF.

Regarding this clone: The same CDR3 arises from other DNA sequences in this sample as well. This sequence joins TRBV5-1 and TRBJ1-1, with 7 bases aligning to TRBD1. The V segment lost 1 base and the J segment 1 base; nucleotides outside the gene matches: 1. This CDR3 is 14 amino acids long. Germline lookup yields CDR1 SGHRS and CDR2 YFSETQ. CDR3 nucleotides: TGCGCCAGCAGCTTGAACAGGGGGAACACTGAAGCTTTCTTT. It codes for CASSLNRGNTEAFF.

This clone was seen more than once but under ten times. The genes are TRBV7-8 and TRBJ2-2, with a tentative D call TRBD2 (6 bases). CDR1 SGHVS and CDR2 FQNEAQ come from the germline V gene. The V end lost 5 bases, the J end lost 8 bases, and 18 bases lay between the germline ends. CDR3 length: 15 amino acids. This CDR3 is CASSTNGGRVGELFF. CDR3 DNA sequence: TGTGCCAGCAGCACCAACGGGGGACGTGTGGGGGAGCTGTTTTTT.

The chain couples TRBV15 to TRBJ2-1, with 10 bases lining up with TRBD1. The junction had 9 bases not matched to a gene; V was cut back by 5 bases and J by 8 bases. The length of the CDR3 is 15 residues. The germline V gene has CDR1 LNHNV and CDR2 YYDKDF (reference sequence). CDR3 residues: CATSRGDRGTDEQFF. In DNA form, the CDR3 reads TGTGCCACCAGCCGCGGGGACAGGGGAACGGATGAGCAGTTCTTC.

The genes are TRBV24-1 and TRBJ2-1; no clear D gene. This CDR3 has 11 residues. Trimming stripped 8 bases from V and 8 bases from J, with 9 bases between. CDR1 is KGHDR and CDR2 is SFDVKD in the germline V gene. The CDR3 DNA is TGTGCCACCATGAGTAACTATGAGCAGTTCTTC. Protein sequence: CATMSNYEQFF.

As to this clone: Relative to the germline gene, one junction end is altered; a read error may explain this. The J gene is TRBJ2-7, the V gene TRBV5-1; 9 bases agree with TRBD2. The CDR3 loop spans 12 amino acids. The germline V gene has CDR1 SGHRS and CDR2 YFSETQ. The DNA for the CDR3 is TGCGCCAGCAGCCCGGGACTAGCAGCCCCCGACTTC. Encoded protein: CASSPGLAAPDF. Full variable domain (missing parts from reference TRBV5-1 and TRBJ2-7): KAGVTQTPRYLIKTRGQQVTLSCSPISGHRSVSWYQQTPGQGLQFLFEYFSETQRNKGNFPGRFSGRQFSNSRSEMNVSTLELGDSALYLCASSPGLAAPDFGPGTRLTVT.

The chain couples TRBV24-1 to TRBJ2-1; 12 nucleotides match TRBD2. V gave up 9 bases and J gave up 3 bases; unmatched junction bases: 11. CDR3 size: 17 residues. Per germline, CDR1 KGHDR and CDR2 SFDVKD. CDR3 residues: CATETSSGRAGYNEQFF. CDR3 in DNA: TGTGCCACCGAAACCTCTAGCGGGAGGGCGGGCTACAATGAGCAGTTCTTC.

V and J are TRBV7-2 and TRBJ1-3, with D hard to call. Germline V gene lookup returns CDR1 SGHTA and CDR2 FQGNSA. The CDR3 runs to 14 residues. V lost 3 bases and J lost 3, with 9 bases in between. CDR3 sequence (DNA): TGTGCCAGCAGCTTTAGCCGTGATGGAAACACCATATATTTT. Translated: CASSFSRDGNTIYF.

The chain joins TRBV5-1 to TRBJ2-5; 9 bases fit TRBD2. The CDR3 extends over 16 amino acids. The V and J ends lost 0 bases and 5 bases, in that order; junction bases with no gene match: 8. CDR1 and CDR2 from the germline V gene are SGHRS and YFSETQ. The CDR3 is CASSLVVSGSGETQYF. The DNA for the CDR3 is TGCGCCAGCAGCTTGGTTGTTAGCGGGAGTGGGGAGACCCAGTACTTC.

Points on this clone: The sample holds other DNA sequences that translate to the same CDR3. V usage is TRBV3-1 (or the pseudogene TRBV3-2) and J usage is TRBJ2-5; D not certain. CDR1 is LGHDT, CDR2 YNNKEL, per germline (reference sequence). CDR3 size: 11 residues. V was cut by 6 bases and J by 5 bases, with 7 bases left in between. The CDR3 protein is CASSYQETQYF. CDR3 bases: TGTGCCAGCAGTTATCAGGAGACCCAGTACTTC.

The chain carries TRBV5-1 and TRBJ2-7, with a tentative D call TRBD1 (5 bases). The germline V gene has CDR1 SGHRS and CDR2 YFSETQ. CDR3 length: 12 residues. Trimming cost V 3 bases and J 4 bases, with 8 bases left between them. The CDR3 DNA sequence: TGCGCCAGCAGCTCGACAGCTTACGAGCAGTACTTC. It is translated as CASSSTAYEQYF.

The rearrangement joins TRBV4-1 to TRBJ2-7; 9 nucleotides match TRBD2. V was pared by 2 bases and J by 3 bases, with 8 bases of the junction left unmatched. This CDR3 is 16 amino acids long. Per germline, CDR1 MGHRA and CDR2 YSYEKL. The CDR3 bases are TGCGCCAGCAGCCAATCCACCGGGACTAGCTACTACGAGCAGTACTTC. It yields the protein CASSQSTGTSYYEQYF.

Here the CDR3 reads CASGSKREQETQYF. The CDR3 DNA sequence: TGTGCCAGCGGAAGCAAGCGGGAGCAAGAGACCCAGTACTTC. The chain links TRBV2 to TRBJ2-5; 8 nucleotides line up with TRBD2. The V gene end was trimmed by 8 bases and the J gene end by 2 bases; junction bases not matched to a gene: 7. The CDR3 consists of 14 residues. The V gene's germline CDR1 is SNHLY and CDR2 FYNNEI.

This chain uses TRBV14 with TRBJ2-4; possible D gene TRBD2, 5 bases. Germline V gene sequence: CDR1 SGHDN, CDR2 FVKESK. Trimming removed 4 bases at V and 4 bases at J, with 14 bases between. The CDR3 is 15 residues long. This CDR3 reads CASSPRGQMKNIQYF. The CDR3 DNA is TGTGCCAGCAGCCCGCGAGGGCAAATGAAAAACATTCAGTACTTC.

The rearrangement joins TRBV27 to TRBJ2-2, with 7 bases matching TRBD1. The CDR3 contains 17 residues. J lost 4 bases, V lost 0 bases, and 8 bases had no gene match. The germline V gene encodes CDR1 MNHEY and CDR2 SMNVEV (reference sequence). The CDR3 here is CASSLSRGREITGELFF. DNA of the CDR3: TGTGCCAGCAGTTTATCGAGGGGGCGAGAAATCACCGGGGAGCTGTTTTTT.